This T cell receptor beta chain was obtained from a study of T cell responses to AZD1222 COVID-19 vaccine. TCRdb keeps only in-frame clones here, not all; method: immunoSEQ multiplex PCR. The data hold 95,000 to 100,000 clones, with approximately 90% observed a single time. Study outcomes and limitations: After the peak T cell response, and only then, were repertoires sampled. Seropositive status at baseline applied to only a handful of AZD1222 recipients. Possibly, clonal diversity was underestimated; donors were largely white British and included more females.

The CDR3 runs to 14 residues. The V segment lost 7 bases and the J segment 1 base; nucleotides outside the gene matches: 3. CDR1 is SGDLS and CDR2 is YYNGEE in the germline V gene. With regard to this clone: Antigen specificity is unknown.

The chain employs TRBV9 and TRBJ2-2, with TRBD2 matching over 8 bases. The sequence derives from an adult in good health. The sequencing here drew on peripheral blood, taken on day 0 of AZD1222 vaccination. In DNA, the CDR3 is TGTGCCAGCCGGGGGGGTAAGAACACCGGGGAGCTGTTTTTT. Its protein is CASRGGKNTGELFF.